This T cell receptor (beta chain) was captured in a study of response to subunit inactivated influenza vaccine. Germline CDR1 and CDR2: MNHEY and SVGEGT. The CDR3 has 16 amino acids. V was cut by 6 bases and J by 6 bases, with 22 bases left in between. Study-level points and caveats: Each seasonal influenza vaccination, the authors suggested, recruits few new T cells.

TCRdb re-analysed the RT-PCR reads in MiXCR, keeping a single row per CDR3 protein. The table has 550,000 to 600,000 distinct CDR3 sequences, about 11% seen once. In its sample, this clonotype was seen a few times. Its antigen is as yet unknown. The TCR originated in a man between 50 and 59 years old who received an inactivated influenza vaccine. The chain has TRBV6-2 or TRBV6-3 and TRBJ2-3, with D possibly matching TRBD2 (7 bases). Here the sequenced sample was PBMCs from blood, taken on the day of vaccination. The CDR3 sequence is CASSPIWGGRTDTQYF. The CDR3 DNA reads TGTGCCAGCAGCCCAATTTGGGGGGGGCGTACTGATACGCAGTATTTT.